This TCR beta chain was recorded in a study of CD8+ T cells in alopecia areata. After isolation, RNA underwent reverse transcription to generate cDNA as the sequencing template. TCRdb's copy holds only in-frame clones and misses some; the assay was immunoSEQ multiplex PCR. The profile shows some 200,000 clones, more than 45% of them singletons. Sample treatment: oral pan-JAK inhibitor, 5-10 mg twice daily. The CDR3 sequence is 14 residues long. Trimming took 2 bases from V and 7 from J, leaving 11 bases between them. The germline V gene encodes CDR1 KGHSH and CDR2 LQKENI. Sequencing used CD4+ T cells sorted from blood, obtained at week 4, from a patient treated with tofacitinib. The genes are TRBV18 and TRBJ1-4; D unclear. This clonotype was obtained from a human donor with alopecia areata. Written as DNA, the CDR3 is TGTGCCAGCTCACCATACGGAGTGGGTGAAAAACTGTTTTTT. This translates into CASSPYGVGEKLFF.